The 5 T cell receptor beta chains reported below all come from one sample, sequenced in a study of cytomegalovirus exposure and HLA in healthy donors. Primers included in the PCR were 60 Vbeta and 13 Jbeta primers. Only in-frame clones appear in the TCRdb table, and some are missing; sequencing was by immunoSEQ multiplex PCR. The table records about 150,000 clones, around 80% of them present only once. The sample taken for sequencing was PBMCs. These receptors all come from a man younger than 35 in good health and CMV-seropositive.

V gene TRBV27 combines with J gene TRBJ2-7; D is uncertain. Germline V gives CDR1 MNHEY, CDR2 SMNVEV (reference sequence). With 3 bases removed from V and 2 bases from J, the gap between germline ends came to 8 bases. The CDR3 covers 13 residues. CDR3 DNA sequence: TGTGCCAGCAGTTTCGAACCAGCCTACGAGCAGTACTTC. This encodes CASSFEPAYEQYF.

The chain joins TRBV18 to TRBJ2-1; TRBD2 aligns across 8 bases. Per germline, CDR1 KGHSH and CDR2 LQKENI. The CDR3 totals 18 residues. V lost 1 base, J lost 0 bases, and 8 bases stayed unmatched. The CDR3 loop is CASSPQTGGSGSYNEQFF. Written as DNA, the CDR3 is TGTGCCAGCTCACCACAGACGGGAGGGTCAGGCTCCTACAATGAGCAGTTCTTC.

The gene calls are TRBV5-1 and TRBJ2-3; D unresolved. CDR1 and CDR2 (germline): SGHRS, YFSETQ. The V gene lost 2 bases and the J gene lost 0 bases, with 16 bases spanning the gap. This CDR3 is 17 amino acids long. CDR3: CASSFLAASSSTDTQYF. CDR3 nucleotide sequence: TGCGCCAGCAGCTTTTTGGCCGCTTCCTCTAGCACAGATACGCAGTATTTT.

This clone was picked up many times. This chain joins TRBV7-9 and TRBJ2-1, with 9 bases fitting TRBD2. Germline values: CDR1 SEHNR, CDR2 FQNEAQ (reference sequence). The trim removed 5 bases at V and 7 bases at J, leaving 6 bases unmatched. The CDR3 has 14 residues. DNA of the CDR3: TGTGCCAGCAGCCGAACTAGCGGGTTAAATGAGCAGTTCTTC. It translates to CASSRTSGLNEQFF.

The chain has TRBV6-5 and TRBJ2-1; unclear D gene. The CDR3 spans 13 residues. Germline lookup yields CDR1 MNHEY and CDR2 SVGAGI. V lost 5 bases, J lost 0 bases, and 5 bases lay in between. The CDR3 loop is CASSPSSYNEQFF. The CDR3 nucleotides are TGTGCCAGCAGTCCCAGCTCCTACAATGAGCAGTTCTTC.